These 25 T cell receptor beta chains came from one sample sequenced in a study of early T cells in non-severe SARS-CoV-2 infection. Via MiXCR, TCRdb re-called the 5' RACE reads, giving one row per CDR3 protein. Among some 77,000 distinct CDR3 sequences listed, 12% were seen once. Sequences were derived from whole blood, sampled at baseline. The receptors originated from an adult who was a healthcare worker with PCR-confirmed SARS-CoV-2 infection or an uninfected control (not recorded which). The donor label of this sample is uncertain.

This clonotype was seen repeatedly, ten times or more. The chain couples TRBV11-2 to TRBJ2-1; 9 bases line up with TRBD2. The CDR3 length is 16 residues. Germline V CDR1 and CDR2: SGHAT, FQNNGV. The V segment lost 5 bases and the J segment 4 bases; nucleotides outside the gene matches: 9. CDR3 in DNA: TGTGCCAGCAGCCGGCCGCGGGGGGGCCCTTACAATGAGCAGTTCTTC. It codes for CASSRPRGGPYNEQFF.

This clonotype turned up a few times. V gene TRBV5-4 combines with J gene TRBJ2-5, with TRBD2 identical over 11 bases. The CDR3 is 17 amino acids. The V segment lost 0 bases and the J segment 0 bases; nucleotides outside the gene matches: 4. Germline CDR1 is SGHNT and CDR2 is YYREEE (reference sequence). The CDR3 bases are TGTGCCAGCAGCTTGGCCCTGACTAGCGGGGACCAAGAGACCCAGTACTTC. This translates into CASSLALTSGDQETQYF.

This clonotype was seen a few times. Here the CDR3 DNA reads TGTGCCAGCAGCTTCAAGACTAGCGGGAGGAACACCGGGGAGCTGTTTTTT. Translated: CASSFKTSGRNTGELFF. The chain is built from TRBV11-3 and TRBJ2-2, with 12 positions matching TRBD2. Germline CDR1 and CDR2: SGHNT and YENEEA. The V gene end was trimmed by 3 bases and the J gene end by 1 base; junction bases not matched to a gene: 3. The CDR3 is 17 amino acids.

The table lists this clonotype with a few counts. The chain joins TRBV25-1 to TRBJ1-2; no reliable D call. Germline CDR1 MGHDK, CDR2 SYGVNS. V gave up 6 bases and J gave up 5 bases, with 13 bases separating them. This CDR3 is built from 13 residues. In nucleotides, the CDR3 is TGTGCCAGCAGCTACACGTCTGCTTATGGCTACACCTTC. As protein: CASSYTSAYGYTF.

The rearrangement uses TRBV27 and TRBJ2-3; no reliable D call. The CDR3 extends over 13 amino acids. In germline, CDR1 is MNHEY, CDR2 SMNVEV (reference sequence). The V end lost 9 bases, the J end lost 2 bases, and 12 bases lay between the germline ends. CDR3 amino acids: CASLKIVTDTQYF. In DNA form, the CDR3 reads TGTGCCAGTTTAAAGATAGTCACAGATACGCAGTATTTT.

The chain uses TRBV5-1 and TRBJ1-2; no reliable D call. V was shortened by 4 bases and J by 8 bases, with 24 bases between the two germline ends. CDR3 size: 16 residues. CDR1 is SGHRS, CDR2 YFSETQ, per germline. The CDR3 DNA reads TGCGCCAGCAGCAGCTCGGGGAGTGGGTCCGGTGGCGGCTACACCTTC. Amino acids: CASSSSGSGSGGGYTF.

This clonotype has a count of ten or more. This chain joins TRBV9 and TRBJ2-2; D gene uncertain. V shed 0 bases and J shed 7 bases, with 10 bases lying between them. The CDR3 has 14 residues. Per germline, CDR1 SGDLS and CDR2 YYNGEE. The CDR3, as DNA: TGTGCCAGCAGCGTAGTCCCTTCAGGCGGGGAGCTGTTTTTT. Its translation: CASSVVPSGGELFF.

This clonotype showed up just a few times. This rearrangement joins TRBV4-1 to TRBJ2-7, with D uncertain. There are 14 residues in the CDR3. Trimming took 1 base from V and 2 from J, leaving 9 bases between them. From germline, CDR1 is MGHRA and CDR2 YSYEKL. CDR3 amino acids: CASSQAASTYEQYF. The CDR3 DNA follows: TGCGCCAGCAGCCAAGCGGCCAGTACCTACGAGCAGTACTTC.

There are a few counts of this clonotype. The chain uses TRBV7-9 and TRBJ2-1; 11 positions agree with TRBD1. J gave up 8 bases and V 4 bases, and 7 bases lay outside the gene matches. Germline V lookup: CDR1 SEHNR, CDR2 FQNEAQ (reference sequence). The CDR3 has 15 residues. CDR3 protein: CASSSRDRGRDEQFF. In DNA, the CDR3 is TGTGCCAGCAGCTCCCGGGACAGGGGGAGGGATGAGCAGTTCTTC.

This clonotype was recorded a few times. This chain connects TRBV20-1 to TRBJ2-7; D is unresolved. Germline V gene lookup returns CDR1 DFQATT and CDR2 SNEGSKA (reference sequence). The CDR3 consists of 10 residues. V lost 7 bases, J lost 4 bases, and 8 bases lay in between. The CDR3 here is CSVWGYEQYF. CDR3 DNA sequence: TGCAGTGTATGGGGATACGAGCAGTACTTC.

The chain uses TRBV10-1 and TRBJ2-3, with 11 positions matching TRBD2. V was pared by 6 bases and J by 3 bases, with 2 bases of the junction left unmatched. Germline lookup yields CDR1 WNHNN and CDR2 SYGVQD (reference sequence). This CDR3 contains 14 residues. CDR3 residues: CASSPSGRTDTQYF. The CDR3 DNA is TGCGCCAGCAGCCCTAGCGGGAGGACAGATACGCAGTATTTT.

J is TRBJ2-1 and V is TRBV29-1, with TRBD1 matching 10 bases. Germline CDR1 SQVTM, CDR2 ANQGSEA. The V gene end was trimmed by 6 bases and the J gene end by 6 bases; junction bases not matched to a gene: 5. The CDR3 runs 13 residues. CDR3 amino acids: CSVRGQGTNEQFF. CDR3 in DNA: TGCAGCGTAAGGGGACAGGGGACCAATGAGCAGTTCTTC.

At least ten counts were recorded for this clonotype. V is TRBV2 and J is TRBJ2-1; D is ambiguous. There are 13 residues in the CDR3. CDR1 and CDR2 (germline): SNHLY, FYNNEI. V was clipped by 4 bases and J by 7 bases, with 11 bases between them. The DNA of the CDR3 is TGTGCCAGCAGTGTAATTCAAGGGAATGAGCAGTTCTTC. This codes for CASSVIQGNEQFF.

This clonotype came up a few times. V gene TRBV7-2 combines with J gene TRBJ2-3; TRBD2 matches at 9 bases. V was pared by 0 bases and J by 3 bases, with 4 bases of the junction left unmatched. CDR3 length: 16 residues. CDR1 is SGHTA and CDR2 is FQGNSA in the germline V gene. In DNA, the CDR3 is TGTGCCAGCAGCTTAGCCCTAGCGGGGTGGACAGATACGCAGTATTTT. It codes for CASSLALAGWTDTQYF.

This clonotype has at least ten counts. CDR3 in amino acids: CASSQTSGGTLYNEQFF. The CDR3 DNA reads as TGTGCCAGCAGCCAAACTAGCGGGGGGACCCTCTACAATGAGCAGTTCTTC. The rearrangement links TRBV7-7 to TRBJ2-1, with 12 bases matching TRBD2. CDR1 is SSHAT, CDR2 FNYEAQ, per germline (reference sequence). J gave up 3 bases and V 5 bases, and 8 bases lay outside the gene matches. The CDR3 loop spans 17 amino acids.

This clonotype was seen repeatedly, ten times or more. In DNA, the CDR3 is TGCGCCAGCAGCCGGACTAGCGGGGTTCGGGAGACCCAGTACTTC. Translating gives CASSRTSGVRETQYF. The V call is TRBV4-3, the J call TRBJ2-5, with 12 bases identical to TRBD2. Germline V gene data show CDR1 as LGHNA and CDR2 as YSLEER. With 4 bases clipped from V and 5 bases from J, the junction kept 5 bases outside the gene matches. This CDR3 is built from 15 residues.

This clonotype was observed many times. Written as DNA, the CDR3 is TGTGCCAGCAGTCGCCGGGACAGGTCATGTCCCTACGAGCAGTACTTC. It is translated as CASSRRDRSCPYEQYF. This chain joins TRBV6-4 and TRBJ2-7, with TRBD1 matching 8 bases. The CDR3 contains 16 residues. The germline V gene has CDR1 MRHNA and CDR2 SNTAGT. The V gene end was trimmed by 5 bases and the J gene end by 2 bases; junction bases not matched to a gene: 11.

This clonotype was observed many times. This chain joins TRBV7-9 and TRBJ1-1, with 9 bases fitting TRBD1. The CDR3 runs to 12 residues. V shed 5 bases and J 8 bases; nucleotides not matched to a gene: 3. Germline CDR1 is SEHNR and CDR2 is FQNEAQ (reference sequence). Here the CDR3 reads CASSPGQGEAFF. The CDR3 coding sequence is TGTGCCAGCAGCCCGGGACAGGGAGAAGCTTTCTTT. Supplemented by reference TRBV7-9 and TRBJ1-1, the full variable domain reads DTGVSQNPRHKITKRGQNVTFRCDPISEHNRLYWYRQTLGQGPEFLTYFQNEAQLEKSRLLSDRFSAERPKGSFSTLEIQRTEQGDSAMYLCASSPGQGEAFFGQGTRLTVV.

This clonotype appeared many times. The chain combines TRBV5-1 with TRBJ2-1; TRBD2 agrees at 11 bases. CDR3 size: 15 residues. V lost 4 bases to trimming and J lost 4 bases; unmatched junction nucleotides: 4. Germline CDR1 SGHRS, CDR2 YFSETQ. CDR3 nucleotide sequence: TGCGCCAGCAGCGTACTAGCGGGAGCGTACAATGAGCAGTTCTTC. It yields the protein CASSVLAGAYNEQFF. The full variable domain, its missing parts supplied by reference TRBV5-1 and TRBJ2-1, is KAGVTQTPRYLIKTRGQQVTLSCSPISGHRSVSWYQQTPGQGLQFLFEYFSETQRNKGNFPGRFSGRQFSNSRSEMNVSTLELGDSALYLCASSVLAGAYNEQFFGPGTRLTVL.

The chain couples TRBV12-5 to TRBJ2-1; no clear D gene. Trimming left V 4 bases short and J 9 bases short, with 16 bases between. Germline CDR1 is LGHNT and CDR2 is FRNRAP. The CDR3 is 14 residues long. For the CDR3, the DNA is TGTGCTAGTGGTTCGCCGCGCATTATAACTGAGCAGTTCTTC. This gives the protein CASGSPRIITEQFF.

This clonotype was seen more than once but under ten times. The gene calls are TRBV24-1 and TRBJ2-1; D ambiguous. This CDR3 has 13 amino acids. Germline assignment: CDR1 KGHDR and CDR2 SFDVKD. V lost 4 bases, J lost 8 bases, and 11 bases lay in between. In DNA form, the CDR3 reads TGTGCCACCAGTGACCCGTTAAGGGATGAGCAGTTCTTC. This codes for CATSDPLRDEQFF.

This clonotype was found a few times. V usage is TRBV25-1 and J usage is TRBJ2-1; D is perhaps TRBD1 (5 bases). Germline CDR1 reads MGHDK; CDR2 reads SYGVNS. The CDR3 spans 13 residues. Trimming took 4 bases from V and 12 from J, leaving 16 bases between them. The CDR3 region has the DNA TGTGCCAGCAGTGCAAGACAGTCCCGTGGGCAGTTCTTC. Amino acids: CASSARQSRGQFF.

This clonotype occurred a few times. The CDR3 protein is CASSSGLAVLTQYF. In DNA form, the CDR3 reads TGTGCCAGCAGCTCGGGACTAGCGGTTTTGACCCAGTACTTC. The chain has TRBV6-2 or TRBV6-3 and TRBJ2-5, with 11 bases lining up with TRBD2. With V trimmed by 6 bases and J by 7 bases, 7 bases remained unmatched. Per germline, CDR1 MNHEY and CDR2 SVGEGT. The CDR3 spans 14 residues.

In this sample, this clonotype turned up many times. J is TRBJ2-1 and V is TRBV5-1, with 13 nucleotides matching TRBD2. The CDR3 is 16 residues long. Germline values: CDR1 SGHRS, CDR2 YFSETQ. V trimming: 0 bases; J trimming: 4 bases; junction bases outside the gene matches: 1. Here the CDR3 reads CASSLAGLAGYNEQFF. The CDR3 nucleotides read TGCGCCAGCAGCTTGGCGGGACTAGCGGGGTACAATGAGCAGTTCTTC. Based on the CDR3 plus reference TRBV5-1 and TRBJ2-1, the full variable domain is KAGVTQTPRYLIKTRGQQVTLSCSPISGHRSVSWYQQTPGQGLQFLFEYFSETQRNKGNFPGRFSGRQFSNSRSEMNVSTLELGDSALYLCASSLAGLAGYNEQFFGPGTRLTVL.

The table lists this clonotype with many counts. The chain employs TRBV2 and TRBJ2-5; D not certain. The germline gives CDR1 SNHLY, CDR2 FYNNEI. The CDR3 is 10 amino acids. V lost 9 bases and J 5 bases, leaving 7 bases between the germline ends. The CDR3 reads CASSGETQYF. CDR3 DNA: TGTGCCAGTTCGGGTGAGACCCAGTACTTC.